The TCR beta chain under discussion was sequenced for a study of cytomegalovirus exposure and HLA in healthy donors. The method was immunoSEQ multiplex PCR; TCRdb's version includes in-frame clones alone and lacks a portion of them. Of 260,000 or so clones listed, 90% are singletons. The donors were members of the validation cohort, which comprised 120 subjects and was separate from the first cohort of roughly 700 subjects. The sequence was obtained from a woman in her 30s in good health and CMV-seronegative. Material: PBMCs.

The CDR3: CASSLARSGRGETQYF. CDR3 DNA: TGTGCCAGCAGCTTAGCGCGGAGCGGGAGGGGTGAGACCCAGTACTTC. The chain employs TRBV7-2 and TRBJ2-5, with 10 bases identical to TRBD2. Germline assignment: CDR1 SGHTA and CDR2 FQGNSA. J gave up 5 bases and V 0 bases, and 6 bases lay outside the gene matches. This CDR3 contains 16 residues.